This is a list of T cell receptor beta chains from one sample in a study of blood T cell repertoires in COVID-19. Some clones are missing from TCRdb's copy, which holds only in-frame ones; the method was immunoSEQ multiplex PCR. The sample includes tens of thousands of clones, roughly 87% seen only once; the top ten take 22%. The specimen sequenced was peripheral blood. The receptor source for this set is a woman older than 75 with COVID-19, enrolled during active disease. The CDR3 runs from the conserved cysteine through the conserved F or W. D genes are given only for firm matches. Only part of the rows carry a size: once, few, many, or a class if the clone is expanded.

abundance: NA; v_gene: TRBV7-9; j_gene: TRBJ2-4; d_gene: TRBD2; CDR3aa: CASSLGGTAKNIQYF; CDR3nt: TGTGCCAGCAGCTTGGGGGGGACCGCCAAAAACATTCAGTACTTC
abundance: once; v_gene: TRBV6-1; j_gene: TRBJ1-5; d_gene: NA; CDR3aa: CASSEWKGVSNQPQHF; CDR3nt: TGTGCCAGCAGTGAATGGAAGGGGGTTAGCAATCAGCCCCAGCATTTT
abundance: NA; v_gene: TRBV27; j_gene: TRBJ2-1; d_gene: NA; CDR3aa: CASSSIPTATQFF; CDR3nt: TGTGCCAGCAGTTCAATTCCGACAGCCACGCAGTTCTTC
abundance: NA; v_gene: TRBV20-1; j_gene: TRBJ1-3; d_gene: NA; CDR3aa: CSAEEGRTIYF; CDR3nt: TGCAGTGCCGAGGAGGGAAGGACCATATATTTT
abundance: NA; v_gene: TRBV7-3; j_gene: TRBJ2-1; d_gene: TRBD1; CDR3aa: CASSLRRRTGGFSDEQFF; CDR3nt: TGTGCCAGCAGCTTACGGCGGCGGACAGGGGGATTTAGCGATGAGCAGTTCTTC
abundance: few; v_gene: TRBV7-2; j_gene: TRBJ1-2; d_gene: TRBD1; CDR3aa: CASSTGQGQSYTF; CDR3nt: TGTGCCAGCAGCACAGGACAGGGGCAAAGCTACACCTTC
abundance: NA; v_gene: TRBV28; j_gene: TRBJ1-1; d_gene: TRBD1; CDR3aa: CASSPDRGAFF; CDR3nt: TGTGCCAGCAGTCCTGACAGGGGAGCTTTCTTT
abundance: NA; v_gene: TRBV5-5; j_gene: TRBJ2-5; d_gene: TRBD1; CDR3aa: CASSLVGTAVQETQYF; CDR3nt: TGTGCCAGCAGCTTGGTCGGGACAGCCGTCCAAGAGACCCAGTACTTC
abundance: NA; v_gene: TRBV7-2; j_gene: TRBJ2-7; d_gene: NA; CDR3aa: CASSPAGQDYEQYF; CDR3nt: TGTGCCAGCAGCCCAGCCGGACAAGACTACGAGCAGTACTTC
abundance: NA; v_gene: TRBV11-3; j_gene: TRBJ2-1; d_gene: TRBD2; CDR3aa: CASSRHGSGGADEQFF; CDR3nt: TGTGCCAGCAGCCGTCACGGGAGCGGGGGGGCGGATGAGCAGTTCTTC
abundance: NA; v_gene: TRBV6-5; j_gene: TRBJ1-1; d_gene: TRBD1; CDR3aa: CASTPTFGQAEAFF; CDR3nt: TGTGCCAGCACCCCCACCTTTGGACAGGCTGAAGCTTTCTTT
abundance: NA; v_gene: TRBV9; j_gene: TRBJ2-3; d_gene: NA; CDR3aa: CASSSRRTGSTDTQYF; CDR3nt: TGTGCCAGCAGCTCCCGCCGAACAGGGAGCACAGATACGCAGTATTTT
abundance: NA; v_gene: TRBV5-5; j_gene: TRBJ1-3; d_gene: NA; CDR3aa: CASSLDGGNTIYF; CDR3nt: TGTGCCAGCAGCTTGGACGGGGGAAACACCATATATTTT
abundance: NA; v_gene: TRBV9; j_gene: TRBJ1-3; d_gene: NA; CDR3aa: CASSAQAISGNTIYF; CDR3nt: TGTGCCAGCAGCGCGCAGGCTATCTCTGGAAACACCATATATTTT
abundance: NA; v_gene: TRBV6-1; j_gene: TRBJ1-1; d_gene: NA; CDR3aa: CASSDNRAEAFF; CDR3nt: TGTGCCAGCAGTGACAACAGGGCTGAAGCTTTCTTT
abundance: NA; v_gene: TRBV4-2; j_gene: TRBJ2-3; d_gene: TRBD2; CDR3aa: CASSQESSGGADTQYF; CDR3nt: TGTGCCAGCAGCCAAGAGTCTAGCGGGGGTGCAGATACGCAGTATTTT
abundance: NA; v_gene: TRBV13; j_gene: TRBJ1-6; d_gene: TRBD1; CDR3aa: CASSLGQGRSPLHF; CDR3nt: TGTGCCAGCAGCTTGGGACAGGGGCGCTCACCCCTCCACTTT
abundance: NA; v_gene: TRBV5-1; j_gene: TRBJ2-3; d_gene: NA; CDR3aa: CASSLAKGLIGTDTQYF; CDR3nt: TGCGCCAGCAGCTTGGCCAAGGGGCTAATAGGCACAGATACGCAGTATTTT
abundance: once; v_gene: TRBV9; j_gene: TRBJ1-2; d_gene: TRBD1; CDR3aa: CASSPTGARYGYTF; CDR3nt: TGTGCCAGCAGCCCCACAGGGGCGCGCTATGGCTACACCTTC
abundance: NA; v_gene: TRBV2; j_gene: TRBJ2-4; d_gene: NA; CDR3aa: CASASLTQNIQYF; CDR3nt: TGTGCCAGCGCAAGCTTGACACAAAACATTCAGTACTTC
abundance: NA; v_gene: TRBV15; j_gene: TRBJ1-2; d_gene: TRBD1; CDR3aa: CATTPGGRGLYGYTF; CDR3nt: TGTGCCACCACCCCCGGGGGCAGGGGGCTTTATGGCTACACCTTC
abundance: NA; v_gene: TRBV18; j_gene: TRBJ2-2; d_gene: NA; CDR3aa: CASSPQGELTGELFF; CDR3nt: TGTGCCAGCTCACCCCAGGGCGAGCTCACCGGGGAGCTGTTTTTT
abundance: NA; v_gene: TRBV30; j_gene: TRBJ2-2; d_gene: TRBD2; CDR3aa: CACKTSGDLRGGELFF; CDR3nt: TGTGCCTGTAAGACTAGCGGGGACCTCCGAGGAGGGGAGCTGTTTTTT
abundance: NA; v_gene: TRBV5-1; j_gene: TRBJ2-1; d_gene: TRBD1; CDR3aa: CASSLGPTGGDEQFF; CDR3nt: TGCGCCAGCAGCTTGGGCCCGACAGGGGGCGATGAGCAGTTCTTC
abundance: NA; v_gene: TRBV5-1; j_gene: TRBJ2-2; d_gene: NA; CDR3aa: CASSFTGTQNTGELFF; CDR3nt: TGCGCCAGCAGCTTTACCGGGACTCAGAACACCGGGGAGCTGTTTTTT
abundance: NA; v_gene: TRBV5-1; j_gene: TRBJ1-1; d_gene: TRBD1; CDR3aa: CASSLEGARTEAFF; CDR3nt: TGCGCCAGCAGTCTCGAGGGGGCCAGGACTGAAGCTTTCTTT
abundance: once; v_gene: TRBV2; j_gene: TRBJ2-1; d_gene: TRBD1; CDR3aa: CASSLPGQGSNEQFF; CDR3nt: TGTGCCAGCTCCCTTCCGGGACAGGGATCTAATGAGCAGTTCTTC
abundance: NA; v_gene: TRBV9; j_gene: TRBJ2-1; d_gene: NA; CDR3aa: CASSGPLETEQFF; CDR3nt: TGTGCCAGCAGCGGGCCACTAGAGACTGAGCAGTTCTTC
abundance: NA; v_gene: TRBV3-1/TRBV3-2; j_gene: TRBJ2-7; d_gene: TRBD2; CDR3aa: CASSLHGGDLNEQYF; CDR3nt: TGTGCCAGCAGCCTCCACGGGGGGGACCTGAACGAGCAGTACTTC
abundance: NA; v_gene: TRBV19; j_gene: TRBJ2-1; d_gene: TRBD2; CDR3aa: CASQTSGPAVFTEQFF; CDR3nt: TGTGCCAGTCAGACTAGCGGGCCCGCTGTGTTCACTGAGCAGTTCTTC
abundance: NA; v_gene: TRBV11-1; j_gene: TRBJ1-1; d_gene: NA; CDR3aa: CASSFYRVDTEAFF; CDR3nt: TGTGCCAGCAGCTTTTACAGGGTTGACACTGAAGCTTTCTTT